This T cell receptor (beta chain) is from a study of blood T cell repertoires in COVID-19. About the research overall: COVID-19 samples, acute and convalescent, were from the United States, Italy and Spain. T cells, B-cell-depleted T cells, or PBMCs supplied cDNA or gDNA.

Germline loops: CDR1 DFQATT, CDR2 SNEGSKA (reference sequence). The CDR3 runs to 11 residues. V was trimmed by 6 bases and J by 3 bases, leaving 8 bases between them. Under the authors' procedure: Amplification with reference gene primers provided the estimates of nucleated cell counts. Data came from immunoSEQ multiplex PCR; TCRdb stores just in-frame clones and leaves some out. V, J and clone size reflect that table, while D and trimming were determined from the DNA. The table includes about 240,000 clones, around nine tenths detected once. The TCR was taken from a woman between 65 and 79 years old with active or convalescent COVID-19. Sequenced: peripheral blood. This chain links TRBV20-1 with TRBJ1-1; D not resolved. The CDR3 DNA reads as TGCAGTGCCGGTCCGGACACTGAAGCTTTCTTT. It codes for CSAGPDTEAFF.